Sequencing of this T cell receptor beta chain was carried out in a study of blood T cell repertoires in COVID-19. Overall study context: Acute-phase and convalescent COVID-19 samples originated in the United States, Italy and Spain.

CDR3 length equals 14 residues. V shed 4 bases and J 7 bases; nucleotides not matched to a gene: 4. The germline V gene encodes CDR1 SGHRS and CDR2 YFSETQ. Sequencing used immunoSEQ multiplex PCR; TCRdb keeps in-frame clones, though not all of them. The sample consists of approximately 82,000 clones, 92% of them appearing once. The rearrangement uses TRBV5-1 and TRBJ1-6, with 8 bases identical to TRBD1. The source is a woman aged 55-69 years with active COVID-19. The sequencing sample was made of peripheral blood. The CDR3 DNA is TGCGCCAGCAGCACGGGACAGGACAATTCACCCCTCCACTTT. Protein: CASSTGQDNSPLHF.